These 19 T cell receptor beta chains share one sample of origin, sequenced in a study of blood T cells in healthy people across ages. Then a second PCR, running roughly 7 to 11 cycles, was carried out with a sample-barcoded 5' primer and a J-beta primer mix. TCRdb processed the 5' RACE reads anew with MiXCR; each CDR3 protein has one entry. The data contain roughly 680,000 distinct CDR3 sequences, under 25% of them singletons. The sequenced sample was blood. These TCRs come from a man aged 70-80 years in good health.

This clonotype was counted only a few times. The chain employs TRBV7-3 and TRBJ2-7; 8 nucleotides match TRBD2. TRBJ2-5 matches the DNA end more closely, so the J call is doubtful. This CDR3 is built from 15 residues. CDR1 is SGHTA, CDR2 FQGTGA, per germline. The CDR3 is CASSLGPGGGETQYF. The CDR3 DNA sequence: TGTGCCAGCAGCTTAGGTCCGGGAGGGGGAGAGACCCAGTACTTC.

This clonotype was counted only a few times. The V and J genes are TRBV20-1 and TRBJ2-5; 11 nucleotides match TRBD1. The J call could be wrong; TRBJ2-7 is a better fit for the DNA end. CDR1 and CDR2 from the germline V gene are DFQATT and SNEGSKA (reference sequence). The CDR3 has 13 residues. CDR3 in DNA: TGCAGTGCTACCGGGACAGGGGGAGTCGAGCAGTACTTC. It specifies CSATGTGGVEQYF.

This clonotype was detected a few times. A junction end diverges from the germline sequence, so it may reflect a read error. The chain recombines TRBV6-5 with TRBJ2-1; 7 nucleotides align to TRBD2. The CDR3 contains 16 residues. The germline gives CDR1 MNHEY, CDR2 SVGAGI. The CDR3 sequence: CAGSSLAGVTYNEQFF. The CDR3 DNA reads TGTGCCGGCAGTTCTTTAGCGGGCGTTACCTACAATGAGCAGTTCTTC.

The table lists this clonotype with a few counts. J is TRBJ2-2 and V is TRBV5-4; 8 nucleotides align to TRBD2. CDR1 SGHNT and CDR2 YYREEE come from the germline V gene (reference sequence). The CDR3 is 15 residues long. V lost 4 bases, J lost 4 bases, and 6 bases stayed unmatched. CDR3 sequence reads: CASSTGTRSTGELFF. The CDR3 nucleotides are TGTGCCAGCAGCACCGGGACTAGATCCACCGGGGAGCTGTTTTTT.

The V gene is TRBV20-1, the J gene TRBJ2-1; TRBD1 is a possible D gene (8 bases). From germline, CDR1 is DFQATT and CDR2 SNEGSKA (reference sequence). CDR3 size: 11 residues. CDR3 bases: TGCTCCGGACAGGGAGGGGATGAGCAGTTCTTC. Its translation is CSGQGGDEQFF.

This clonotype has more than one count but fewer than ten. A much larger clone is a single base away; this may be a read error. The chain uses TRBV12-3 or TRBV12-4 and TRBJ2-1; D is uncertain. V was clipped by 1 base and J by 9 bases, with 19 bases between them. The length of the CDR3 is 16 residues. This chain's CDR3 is CASSLGPDLHPGEQFF. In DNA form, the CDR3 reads TGTGCCAGCAGTTTAGGCCCCGACCTACATCCCGGTGAGCAGTTCTTC.

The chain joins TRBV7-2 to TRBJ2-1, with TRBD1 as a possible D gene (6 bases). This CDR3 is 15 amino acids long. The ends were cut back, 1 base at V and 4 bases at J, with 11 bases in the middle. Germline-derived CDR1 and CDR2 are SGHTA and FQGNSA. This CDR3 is CASSLGWGRYNEQFF. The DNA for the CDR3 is TGTGCCAGCAGCTTAGGATGGGGGCGGTACAATGAGCAGTTCTTC.

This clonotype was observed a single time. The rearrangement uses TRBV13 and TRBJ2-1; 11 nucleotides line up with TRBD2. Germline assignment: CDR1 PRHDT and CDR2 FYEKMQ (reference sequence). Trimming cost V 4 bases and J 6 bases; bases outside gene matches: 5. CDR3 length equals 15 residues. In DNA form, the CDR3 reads TGTGCCAGCAGCTCCTATAGCGGGAGGGCCAATGAGCAGTTCTTC. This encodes CASSSYSGRANEQFF.

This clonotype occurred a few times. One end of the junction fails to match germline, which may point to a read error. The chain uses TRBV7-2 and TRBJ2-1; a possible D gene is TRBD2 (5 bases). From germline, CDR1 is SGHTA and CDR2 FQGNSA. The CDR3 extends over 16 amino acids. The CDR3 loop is CASSLVGAELYNEQLF. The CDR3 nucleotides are TGTGCCAGCAGCTTAGTAGGAGCGGAACTCTACAATGAGCAGCTCTTC.

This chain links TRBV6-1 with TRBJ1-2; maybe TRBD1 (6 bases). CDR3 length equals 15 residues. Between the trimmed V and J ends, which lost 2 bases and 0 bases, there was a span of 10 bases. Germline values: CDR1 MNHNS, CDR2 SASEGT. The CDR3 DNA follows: TGTGCCAGCAGTGAATGGACAGCCCCTAACTATGGCTACACCTTC. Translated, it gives CASSEWTAPNYGYTF.

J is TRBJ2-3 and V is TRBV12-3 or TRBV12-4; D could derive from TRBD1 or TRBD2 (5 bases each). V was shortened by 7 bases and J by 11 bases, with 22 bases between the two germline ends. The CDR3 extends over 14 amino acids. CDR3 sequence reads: CASIPTVSADVQYF. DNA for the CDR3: TGTGCCAGCATCCCGACAGTTAGCGCAGATGTGCAGTATTTT.

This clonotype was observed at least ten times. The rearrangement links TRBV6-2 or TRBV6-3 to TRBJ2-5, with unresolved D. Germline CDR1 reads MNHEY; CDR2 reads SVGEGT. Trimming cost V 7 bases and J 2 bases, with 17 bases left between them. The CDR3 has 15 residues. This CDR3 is CASTQSLRLQETQYF. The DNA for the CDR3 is TGTGCCAGCACCCAGAGTCTACGATTACAAGAGACCCAGTACTTC.

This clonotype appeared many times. CDR3 in amino acids: CASSELGLGVSTDTQYF. The CDR3 DNA is TGCGCCAGCAGTGAGCTCGGGCTGGGGGTTAGCACAGATACGCAGTATTTT. The rearrangement links TRBV10-2 to TRBJ2-3, with D perhaps given as TRBD1 or TRBD2 (5 bases each). V was trimmed by 2 bases and J by 0 bases, leaving 15 bases between them. Germline V gives CDR1 WSHSY, CDR2 SAAADI. The CDR3 consists of 17 residues.

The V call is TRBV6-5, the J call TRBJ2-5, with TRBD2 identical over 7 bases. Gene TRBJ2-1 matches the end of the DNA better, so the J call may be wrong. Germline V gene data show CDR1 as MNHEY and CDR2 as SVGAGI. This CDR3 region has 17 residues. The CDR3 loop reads CASSSGTNGKRYNEQFF. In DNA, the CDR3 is TGTGCCAGCAGTTCCGGGACTAACGGGAAACGTTACAATGAGCAGTTCTTC.

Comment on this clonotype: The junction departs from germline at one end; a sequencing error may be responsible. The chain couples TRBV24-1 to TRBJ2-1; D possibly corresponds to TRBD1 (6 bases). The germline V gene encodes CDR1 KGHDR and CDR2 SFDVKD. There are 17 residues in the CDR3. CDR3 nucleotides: TGTGCCGCCAGTGATCCGACAGGTCAGAACGTGGTCAATGAGCAGTTCTTC. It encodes CAASDPTGQNVVNEQFF.

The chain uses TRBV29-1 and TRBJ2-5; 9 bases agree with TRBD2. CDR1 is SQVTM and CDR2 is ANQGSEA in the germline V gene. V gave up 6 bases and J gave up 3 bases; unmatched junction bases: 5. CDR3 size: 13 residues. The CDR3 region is CSVVSGREETQYF. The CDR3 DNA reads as TGCAGCGTCGTTAGCGGGAGAGAAGAGACCCAGTACTTC.

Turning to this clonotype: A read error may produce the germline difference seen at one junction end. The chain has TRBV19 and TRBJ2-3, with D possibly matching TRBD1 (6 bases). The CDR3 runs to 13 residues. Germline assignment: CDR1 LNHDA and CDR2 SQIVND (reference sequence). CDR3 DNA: TGTGCCAGTAGTGGCAGGGGAACAGATACGCGGTATTTT. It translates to CASSGRGTDTRYF. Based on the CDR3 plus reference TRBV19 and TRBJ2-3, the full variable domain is DGGITQSPKYLFRKEGQNVTLSCEQNLNHDAMYWYRQDPGQGLRLIYYSQIVNDFQKGDIAEGYSVSREKKESFPLTVTSAQKNPTAFYLCASSGRGTDTRYFGPGTRLTVL.

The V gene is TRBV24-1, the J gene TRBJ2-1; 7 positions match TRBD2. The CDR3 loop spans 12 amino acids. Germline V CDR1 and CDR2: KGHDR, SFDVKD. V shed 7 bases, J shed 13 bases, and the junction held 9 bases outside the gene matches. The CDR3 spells CATSLAEARQFF. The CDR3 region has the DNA TGTGCCACCAGCCTAGCGGAGGCGCGACAGTTCTTC.

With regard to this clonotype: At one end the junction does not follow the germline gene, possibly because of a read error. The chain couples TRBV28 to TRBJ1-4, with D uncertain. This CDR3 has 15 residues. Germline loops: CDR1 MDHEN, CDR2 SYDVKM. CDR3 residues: CASTKLDTSNEELFF. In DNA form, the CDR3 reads TGTGCCAGCACTAAACTGGATACCTCTAATGAAGAACTGTTTTTT. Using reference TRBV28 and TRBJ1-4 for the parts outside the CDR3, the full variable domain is DVKVTQSSRYLVKRTGEKVFLECVQDMDHENMFWYRQDPGLGLRLIYFSYDVKMKEKGDIPEGYSVSREKKERFSLILESASTNQTSMYLCASTKLDTSNEELFFGSGTQLSVL.